A selection of T cell receptor beta chains follows, all from one sample in a study of T-cell reconstitution after alpha-beta-depleted transplantation in children. TCRdb called the PCR reads again in MiXCR, with one record for every CDR3 protein. The table has over 400,000 distinct CDR3 sequences, approximately 12% seen once. Sequencing was performed on PBMCs from the stem cell graft donor, taken from the stem cell graft. The receptors stem from a human donor who donated a stem cell graft to a child with combined immunodeficiency. Both conserved end residues are part of each CDR3. Each record gives: D gene, J gene, clone size, V gene, CDR3 DNA, CDR3 protein. A D gene is named only where the DNA matches it firmly. Size tells how often a clone was seen (once, few, many) or the class of an expanded clone, and some rows leave it out.

>TRBD2|TRBJ2-1|few|TRBV6-5
TGTGCCAGCAGTTACTCGCAGAGACTAGCGGGAGCATCCTACAATGAGCAGTTCTTC
CASSYSQRLAGASYNEQFF
>.|TRBJ1-1|.|TRBV7-6
TGTGCCAGCAGCCATCCCGGGGAGGCCGCAGGGGCGGGAAACACTGAAGCTTTCTTT
CASSHPGEAAGAGNTEAFF
>.|TRBJ2-3|.|TRBV7-9
TGTGCCAGCAGCTTTGATGGAACAGATACGCAGTATTTT
CASSFDGTDTQYF
>.|TRBJ1-1|few|TRBV29-1
TGCAGCGTTGACATAACAGGAAGCACTGAAGCTTTCTTT
CSVDITGSTEAFF
>.|TRBJ2-6|many|TRBV7-9
TGTGCCAGCAGCTCCCCGGGTGGGCAGGAACTACCCCTCTCTGGGGCCAACGTCCTGACTTTC
CASSSPGGQELPLSGANVLTF
>.|TRBJ2-3|.|TRBV18
TGTGCCAGCTCACCACTTTCAGGGGCGGCAGATACGCAGTATTTT
CASSPLSGAADTQYF
>TRBD2|TRBJ2-1|.|TRBV29-1
TGCAGCGTCGCAACGGGCTTAGCGGGAGGGGAAGGGAATGAGCAGTTCTTC
CSVATGLAGGEGNEQFF
>.|TRBJ1-1|few|TRBV6-5
TGTGCCAGCAGTTCGCACGGAGCGAGTACTGAAGCTTTCTTT
CASSSHGASTEAFF
>TRBD1|TRBJ2-7|many|TRBV2
TGTGCCAGCAGGGGGGGCAGGGGGCAATCCGAGCAGTACTTC
CASRGGRGQSEQYF
>.|TRBJ2-2|many|TRBV29-1
TGCAGCGTTGCCCCTGGCGGCACCGGGGAGCTGTTTTTT
CSVAPGGTGELFF
>.|TRBJ2-7|many|TRBV19
TGTGCCAGTAGTATAGAAGGGACAACCTACGAGCAGTACTTC
CASSIEGTTYEQYF
>.|TRBJ2-3|.|TRBV29-1
TGCAGCGTTGAACATCCGGTCCCAGATACGCAGTATTTT
CSVEHPVPDTQYF
>TRBD2|TRBJ2-5|once|TRBV7-9
TGTGCCAGCAGCACGGGACTAACACTCCAAGAGACCCAGTACTTC
CASSTGLTLQETQYF
>TRBD2|TRBJ2-7|few|TRBV6-1
TGTGCCAGCCCTTGGGGTGGGGGGGCCTACGAGCAGTACTTC
CASPWGGGAYEQYF
>.|TRBJ2-3|.|TRBV12-3/TRBV12-4
TGTGCCAGCAGTTTAGGTAGCGTCCCTAGCACAGATACGCAGTATTTT
CASSLGSVPSTDTQYF
>.|TRBJ2-4|few|TRBV5-1
TGCGCCAGCAGCTTGCAGCTGGGGGACATTCAGTACTTC
CASSLQLGDIQYF
>.|TRBJ1-1|.|TRBV18
TGTGCCAGCTCACCAAGGGCAGGGGAATTAGTGAACACTGAAGCTTTCTTT
CASSPRAGELVNTEAFF
>.|TRBJ2-1|few|TRBV12-3/TRBV12-4
TGTGCCAGCAGTTTAGGGCGGCCCTCCTACAATGAGCAGTTCTTC
CASSLGRPSYNEQFF
>TRBD2|TRBJ2-1|many|TRBV29-1
TGCAGCGTTGAATCGGGAGGAACAGAGGGGTTCAGTGAGCAGTTCTTC
CSVESGGTEGFSEQFF
>.|TRBJ2-3|.|TRBV5-6
TGTGCCAGCAGCAAGACCCAGACAATCACAGATACGCAGTATTTT
CASSKTQTITDTQYF
>TRBD2|TRBJ2-7|many|TRBV27
TGTGCCAGCAGTTTGCGGGGGGCGGCTTACGACGAGCAGTACTTC
CASSLRGAAYDEQYF
>.|TRBJ1-2|.|TRBV29-1
TGCAGCGTTGAGGAAGAGCCATCGATTTGGGCCGCCTTC
CSVEEEPSIWAAF
>.|TRBJ1-1|few|TRBV4-3
TGCGCCAGCAGCCCCCTCCCGGCGGGGGGGGGTTACACTGAAGCTTTCTTT
CASSPLPAGGGYTEAFF
>TRBD2|TRBJ2-3|few|TRBV20-1
TGCAGTGCTAGCCAAAGCGGGGGGGGAAGTGTTGACACAGATACGCAGTATTTT
CSASQSGGGSVDTDTQYF
>.|TRBJ2-1|few|TRBV5-1
TGCGCCAGCAGCCCTTCAGGGGCCAACTCCTACAATGAGCAGTTCTTC
CASSPSGANSYNEQFF
>TRBD2|TRBJ2-1|many|TRBV7-9
TGTGCCAGCAGCTCGGGACTAGCGGGACAAGTTGACAATGAGCAGTTCTTC
CASSSGLAGQVDNEQFF
>.|TRBJ2-2|.|TRBV23-1
TGCGCCAGCAGTGATAGGCGAGGGGTCACCGGGGAGCTGTTTTTT
CASSDRRGVTGELFF
>TRBD1|TRBJ1-1|.|TRBV20-1
TGCAGTGCTAGAGGGACAGGGGGCTGGGTGAAAGCTTTCTTT
CSARGTGGWVKAFF
>.|TRBJ2-3|many|TRBV20-1
TGCAGTGCTAGTCGAAACCCCCCGCACTGGACTAGCACAGATACGCAGTATTTT
CSASRNPPHWTSTDTQYF
>TRBD2|TRBJ2-1|few|TRBV10-3
TGTGCCATCAGTCTAGCGGGAGAGGCTGAGCAGTTCTTC
CAISLAGEAEQFF
>TRBD1|TRBJ1-3|many|TRBV19
TGTGCCAGTAGTATCGACAGGGTCTCCGGAAACACCTTATATTTT
CASSIDRVSGNTLYF
>.|TRBJ2-2|many|TRBV28
TGTGCCAGCAGTCCCTACTCAGCCACCGGGGAGCTGTTTTTT
CASSPYSATGELFF
>TRBD2|TRBJ2-1|many|TRBV12-3/TRBV12-4
TGTGCCAGCGGGTCTAGCGGAGGGTCGCTCTTC
CASGSSGGSLF
>.|TRBJ2-5|many|TRBV10-3
TGTGCCATTGGACAAGAGACCCAGTACTTC
CAIGQETQYF
>.|TRBJ1-2|few|TRBV7-2
TGTGCCAGCAGCCGAGAAGCAGGTTTGAGGGGCTACACCTTC
CASSREAGLRGYTF
>.|TRBJ1-6|.|TRBV28
TGTGCCAGCAGTTCCGGGACCTCCGTTTATTCACCCCTCCACTTT
CASSSGTSVYSPLHF
>TRBD2|TRBJ2-1|.|TRBV5-1
TGCGCCAGCAGCTTGGCCCACGGGCGGGGGGTGAATGAGCAGTTCTTC
CASSLAHGRGVNEQFF
>TRBD1|TRBJ2-7|.|TRBV28
TGTGCCAGCAGTCCGGGACAGGTCCTTTCCGGCTCCTACGAGCAGTACTTC
CASSPGQVLSGSYEQYF
>.|TRBJ1-4|.|TRBV15
TGTGCCACCAGCAGAGATCGAGAAACCGGTAGTGAAAAACTGTTTTTT
CATSRDRETGSEKLFF
>.|TRBJ2-1|.|TRBV5-1
TGCGCCAGCAGCCTTGACAGGCCTCCTGACAATGAGCAGTTCTTC
CASSLDRPPDNEQFF